This TCR beta chain was captured in a study of CD8 T cells in Susac syndrome (dated by TCRdb to the late 2010s). Regarding the study in general: Repertoire sequencing was used to test whether CD8+ T cell activation and differentiation in Susac syndrome was antigen driven.

RNA was extracted using the RNeasy kit, and about 0.45 to 1 ug of the RNA was reverse transcribed with random hexamers. The immunoSEQ multiplex PCR assay, covering 54 Vbeta and 13 Jbeta segments, was used to amplify TCR beta CDR3 regions. To correct PCR amplification bias, a synthetic template baseline was used for both primer optimization and computational correction. The published analysis was carried out like this. Reads were annotated to V, D and J genes per IMGT and analyzed with immunoSEQ Analyzer, keeping only productive sequences. Clonality was calculated as one minus the Shannon entropy normalized by log2 of the number of productive unique sequences. For each patient and control, public and private clones were evaluated within the 100 most prevalent clones. Susac-specific clones were defined as absent from healthy and MS cohorts, 1052 published viral clones and other ImmuneACCESS disease sequences. Using fastp at Q25 and MiXCR, TCRdb reprocessed the public reads and kept productive beta chains. Rows are combined by CDR3 protein, so each entry shows the most common genes and DNA. TCRdb's processing, not the study's, gives the V and J calls here. A total of 150,000 to 200,000 distinct CDR3 sequences appear in this sample, around 94% of them only once. Together, the top ten hold over 0.12% of the sample.

Reading the germline V gene gives CDR1 MGHRA and CDR2 YSYEKL. The junction shows trimming of 0 bases on V and 2 bases on J, plus 11 bases between the germline ends. The CDR3 starts with the cysteine, ends with the phenylalanine, and has 16 residues. Just CDR3 DNA is preserved here, 48 bases in frame from base 1. About this clonotype: Its antigen remains unidentified. No base qualities exist here, and no much larger clone lies one base off it.

High-throughput TCR beta sequencing profiled peripheral blood CD8+ and CD4+ T cells from healthy donors, Susac syndrome patients and multiple sclerosis patients. Healthy donors were included as age- and sex-matched controls. CD8+ TEMRA cells were enriched by FACS, while bulk CD8+ and CD4+ T cells were purified by magnetic negative isolation. Blood was collected in EDTA tubes and processed within 24 hours, with PBMCs isolated through density gradient centrifugation. PBMCs intended for TCR sequencing were cryopreserved in liquid nitrogen and were subsequently thawed in a 37 degrees C water bath. Purity of sorted or isolated CD4+, CD8+ and CD8+ TEMRA cells was at least 90%. Study-wide findings and limitations: The number of individuals in the TCR sequencing and HLA analysis was acknowledged as relatively small.

This TCR was recovered from a human donor in good health. Sequencing was performed on CD4+ T cells from PBMCs. This chain joins TRBV4-1 to TRBJ1-5; tentative D gene TRBD1, with 5 bases matching. The CDR3 region reads CASSQDLQGGNQPQHF. At the DNA level, the sequence is TGCGCCAGCAGCCAAGATCTTCAGGGAGGCAATCAGCCCCAGCATTTT.